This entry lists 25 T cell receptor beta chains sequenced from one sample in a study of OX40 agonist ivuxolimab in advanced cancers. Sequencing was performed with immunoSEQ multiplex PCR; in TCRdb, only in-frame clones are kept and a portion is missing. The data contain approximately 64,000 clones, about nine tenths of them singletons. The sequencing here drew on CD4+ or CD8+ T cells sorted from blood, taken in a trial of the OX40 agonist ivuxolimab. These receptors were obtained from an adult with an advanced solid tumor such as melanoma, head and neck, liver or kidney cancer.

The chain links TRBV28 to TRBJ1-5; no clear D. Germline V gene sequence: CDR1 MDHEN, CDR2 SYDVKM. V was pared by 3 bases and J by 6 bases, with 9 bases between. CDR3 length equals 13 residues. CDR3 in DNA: TGTGCCAGCAGTTTTCATGCTGGTCAGCCCCAGCATTTT. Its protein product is CASSFHAGQPQHF. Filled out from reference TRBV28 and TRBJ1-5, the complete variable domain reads DVKVTQSSRYLVKRTGEKVFLECVQDMDHENMFWYRQDPGLGLRLIYFSYDVKMKEKGDIPEGYSVSREKKERFSLILESASTNQTSMYLCASSFHAGQPQHFGDGTRLSIL.

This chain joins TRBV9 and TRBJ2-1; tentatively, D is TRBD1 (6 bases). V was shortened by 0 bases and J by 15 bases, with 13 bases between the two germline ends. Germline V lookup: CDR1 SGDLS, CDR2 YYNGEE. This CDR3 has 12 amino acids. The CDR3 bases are TGTGCCAGCAGCGTAGGAGGACAGACATTGTTCTTC. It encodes CASSVGGQTLFF.

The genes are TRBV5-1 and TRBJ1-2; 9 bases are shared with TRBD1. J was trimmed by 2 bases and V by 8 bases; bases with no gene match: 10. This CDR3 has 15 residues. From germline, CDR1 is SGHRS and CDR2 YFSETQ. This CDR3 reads CASHDTGGSNYGYTF. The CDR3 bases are TGCGCCAGTCACGATACAGGGGGCTCAAACTATGGCTACACCTTC.

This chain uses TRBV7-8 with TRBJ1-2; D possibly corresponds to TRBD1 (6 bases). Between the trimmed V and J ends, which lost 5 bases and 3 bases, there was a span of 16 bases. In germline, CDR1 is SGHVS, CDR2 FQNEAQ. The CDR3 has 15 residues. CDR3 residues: CASSQLPGAHYGYTF. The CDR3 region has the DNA TGTGCCAGCAGCCAGCTTCCAGGGGCGCACTATGGCTACACCTTC.

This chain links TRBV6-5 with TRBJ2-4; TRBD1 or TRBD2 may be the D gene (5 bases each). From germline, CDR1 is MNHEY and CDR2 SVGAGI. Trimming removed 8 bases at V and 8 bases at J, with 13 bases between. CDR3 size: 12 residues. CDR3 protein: CASSPRGHIQYF. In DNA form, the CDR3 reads TGTGCCAGCTCCCCTCGGGGACACATTCAGTACTTC.

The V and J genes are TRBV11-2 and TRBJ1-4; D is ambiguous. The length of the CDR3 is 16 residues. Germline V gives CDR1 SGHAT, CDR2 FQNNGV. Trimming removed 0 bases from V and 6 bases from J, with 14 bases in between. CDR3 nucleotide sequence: TGTGCCAGCAGCTTAGATGAGGTATCCCTAGATGAAAAACTGTTTTTT. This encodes CASSLDEVSLDEKLFF.

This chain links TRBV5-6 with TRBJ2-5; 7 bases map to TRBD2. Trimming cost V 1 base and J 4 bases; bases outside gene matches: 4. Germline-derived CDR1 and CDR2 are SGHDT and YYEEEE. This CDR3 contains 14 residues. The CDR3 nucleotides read TGTGCCAGCAGCTTGCCCGGGGAGGGAGAGACCCAGTACTTC. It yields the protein CASSLPGEGETQYF.

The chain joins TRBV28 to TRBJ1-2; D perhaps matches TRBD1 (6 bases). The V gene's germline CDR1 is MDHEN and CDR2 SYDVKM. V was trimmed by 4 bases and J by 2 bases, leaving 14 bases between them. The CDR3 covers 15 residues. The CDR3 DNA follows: TGTGCCAGCAGTTCCCAGGGGTCATCCAACTATGGCTACACCTTC. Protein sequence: CASSSQGSSNYGYTF.

CDR3 sequence: CASRHDRRSNQPQHF. CDR3 sequence (DNA): TGTGCCAGCAGACACGACAGGCGGAGCAATCAGCCCCAGCATTTT. The chain carries TRBV6-1 and TRBJ1-5; maybe TRBD1 (6 bases). Trimming took off 6 bases at V and 1 base at J, with 13 bases between the two ends. Germline V lookup: CDR1 MNHNS, CDR2 SASEGT. This CDR3 is 15 amino acids long.

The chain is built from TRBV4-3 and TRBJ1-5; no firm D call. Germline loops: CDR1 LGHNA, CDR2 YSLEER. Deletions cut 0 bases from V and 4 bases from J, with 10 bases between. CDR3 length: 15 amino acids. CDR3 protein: CASSQEPGMNQPQHF. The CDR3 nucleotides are TGCGCCAGCAGCCAAGAACCAGGAATGAATCAGCCCCAGCATTTT.

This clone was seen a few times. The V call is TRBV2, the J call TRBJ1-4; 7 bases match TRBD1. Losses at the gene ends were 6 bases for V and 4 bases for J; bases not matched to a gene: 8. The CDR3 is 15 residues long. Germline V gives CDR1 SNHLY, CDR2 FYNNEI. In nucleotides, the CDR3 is TGTGCCAGCAGGGCGCCGGGACAGTATAATGAAAAACTGTTTTTT. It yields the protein CASRAPGQYNEKLFF.

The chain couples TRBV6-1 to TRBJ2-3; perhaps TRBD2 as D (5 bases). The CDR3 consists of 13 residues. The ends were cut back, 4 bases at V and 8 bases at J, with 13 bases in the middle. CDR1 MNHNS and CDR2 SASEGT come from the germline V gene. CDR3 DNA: TGTGCCAGCAGTGTGTCTTTAGGAGGTACGCAGTATTTT. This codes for CASSVSLGGTQYF.

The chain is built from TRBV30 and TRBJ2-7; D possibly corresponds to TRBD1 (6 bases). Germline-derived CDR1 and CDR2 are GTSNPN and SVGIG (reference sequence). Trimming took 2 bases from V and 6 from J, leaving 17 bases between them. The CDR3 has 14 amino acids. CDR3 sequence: CAWSSIYRDTEQYF. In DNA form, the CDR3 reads TGTGCCTGGAGTTCAATCTACCGGGACACCGAGCAGTACTTC.

CDR3 loop: CASSRGRNAEAFF. DNA for the CDR3: TGTGCCAGCAGCCGTGGTAGGAATGCTGAAGCTTTCTTT. The gene calls are TRBV7-6 and TRBJ1-1; no clear D gene. The CDR3 is 13 amino acids. Germline loops: CDR1 SGHVS, CDR2 FNYEAQ. Trimming took 5 bases from V and 6 from J, leaving 13 bases between them.

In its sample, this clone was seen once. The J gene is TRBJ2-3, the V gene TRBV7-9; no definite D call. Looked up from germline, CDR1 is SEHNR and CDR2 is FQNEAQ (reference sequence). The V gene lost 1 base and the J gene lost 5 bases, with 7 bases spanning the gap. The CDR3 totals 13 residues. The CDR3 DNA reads TGTGCCAGCAGCTTAGACGGCCAAGATACGCAGTATTTT. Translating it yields CASSLDGQDTQYF.

In DNA form, the CDR3 reads TGTGCCAGCAGCCGACAGGGACTGACCACAGATACGCAGTATTTT. It encodes CASSRQGLTTDTQYF. The rearrangement links TRBV7-9 to TRBJ2-3; D might be TRBD1 (7 bases). Germline lookup yields CDR1 SEHNR and CDR2 FQNEAQ (reference sequence). The CDR3 covers 15 residues. V was clipped by 5 bases and J by 2 bases, with 14 bases between them.

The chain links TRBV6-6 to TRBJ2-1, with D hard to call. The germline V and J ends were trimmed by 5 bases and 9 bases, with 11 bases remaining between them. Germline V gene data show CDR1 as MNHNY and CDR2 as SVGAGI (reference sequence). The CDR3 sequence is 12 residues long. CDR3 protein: CASSPVRREQFF. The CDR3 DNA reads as TGTGCCAGCAGTCCCGTCAGGCGTGAGCAGTTCTTC.

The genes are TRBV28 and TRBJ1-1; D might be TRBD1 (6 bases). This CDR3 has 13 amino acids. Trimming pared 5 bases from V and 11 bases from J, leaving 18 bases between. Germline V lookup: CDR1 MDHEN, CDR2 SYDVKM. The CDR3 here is CASSRRGGLFAFF. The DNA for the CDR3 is TGTGCCAGCAGTCGGCGAGGGGGGCTTTTTGCTTTCTTT.

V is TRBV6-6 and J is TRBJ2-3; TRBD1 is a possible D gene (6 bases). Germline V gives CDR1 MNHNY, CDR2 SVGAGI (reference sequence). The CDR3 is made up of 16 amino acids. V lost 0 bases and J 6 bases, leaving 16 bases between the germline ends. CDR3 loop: CASSYSSWTDLDTQYF. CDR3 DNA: TGTGCCAGCAGTTACTCGAGTTGGACAGACTTGGATACGCAGTATTTT.

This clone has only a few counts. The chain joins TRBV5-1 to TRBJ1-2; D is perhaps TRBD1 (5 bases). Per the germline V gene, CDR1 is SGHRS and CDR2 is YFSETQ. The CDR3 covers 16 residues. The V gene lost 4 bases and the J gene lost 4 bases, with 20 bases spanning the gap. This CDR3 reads CASSVLGRSVGYGYTF. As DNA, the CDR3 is TGCGCCAGCAGCGTACTGGGACGGTCGGTTGGCTATGGCTACACCTTC. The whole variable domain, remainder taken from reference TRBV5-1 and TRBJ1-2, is KAGVTQTPRYLIKTRGQQVTLSCSPISGHRSVSWYQQTPGQGLQFLFEYFSETQRNKGNFPGRFSGRQFSNSRSEMNVSTLELGDSALYLCASSVLGRSVGYGYTFGSGTRLTVV.

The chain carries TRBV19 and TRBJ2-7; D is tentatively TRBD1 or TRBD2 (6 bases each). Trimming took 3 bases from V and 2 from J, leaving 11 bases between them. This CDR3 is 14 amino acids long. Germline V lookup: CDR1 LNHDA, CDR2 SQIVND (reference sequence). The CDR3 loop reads CASSIGRGAYEQYF. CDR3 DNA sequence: TGTGCCAGTAGTATTGGAAGGGGGGCCTACGAGCAGTACTTC.

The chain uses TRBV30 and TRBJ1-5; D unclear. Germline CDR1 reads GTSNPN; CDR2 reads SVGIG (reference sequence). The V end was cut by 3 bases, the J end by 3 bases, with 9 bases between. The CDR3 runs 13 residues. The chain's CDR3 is CAWRGRNNQPQHF. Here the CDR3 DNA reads TGTGCCTGGAGGGGAAGGAACAATCAGCCCCAGCATTTT.

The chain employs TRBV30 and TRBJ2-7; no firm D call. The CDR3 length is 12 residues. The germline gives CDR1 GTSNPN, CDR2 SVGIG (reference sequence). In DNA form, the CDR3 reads TGTGCTTTCGGTGAAGGGTTTAACGAGCAGTACTTC. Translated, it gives CAFGEGFNEQYF.

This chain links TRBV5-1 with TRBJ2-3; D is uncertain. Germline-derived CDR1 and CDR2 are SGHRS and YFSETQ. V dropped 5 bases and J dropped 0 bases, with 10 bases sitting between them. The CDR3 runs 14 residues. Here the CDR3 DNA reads TGCGCCAGCAGTTCAGCTACTAGCACAGATACGCAGTATTTT. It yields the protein CASSSATSTDTQYF.

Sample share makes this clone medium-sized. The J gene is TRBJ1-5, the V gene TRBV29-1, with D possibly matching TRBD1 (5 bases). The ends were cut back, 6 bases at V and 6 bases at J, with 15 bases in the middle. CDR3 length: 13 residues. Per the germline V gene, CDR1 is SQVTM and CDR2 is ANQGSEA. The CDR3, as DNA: TGCAGCGTGGGGGGTGAGAGCGGTCAGCCCCAGCATTTT. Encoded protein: CSVGGESGQPQHF.